These 19 T cell receptor beta chains came from one sample sequenced in a study of blood T cell repertoires in COVID-19. Repertoires were generated with immunoSEQ multiplex PCR, while TCRdb's copy carries only in-frame clones and drops some. Altogether around 280,000 clones are present, about 90% being singletons, with the ten largest covering roughly 2.1%. Sequences were obtained from peripheral blood. These receptor sequences come from a woman aged 25 to 45 who had recovered from COVID-19.

The rearrangement uses TRBV6-2 or TRBV6-3 and TRBJ1-1; the match to TRBD1 covers 8 bases. Looked up from germline, CDR1 is MNHEY and CDR2 is SVGEGT. This CDR3 has 13 residues. J gave up 5 bases and V 4 bases, and 3 bases lay outside the gene matches. The CDR3 spells CASSWDRYTEAFF. The DNA for the CDR3 is TGTGCCAGCAGTTGGGACAGGTATACTGAAGCTTTCTTT.

This chain links TRBV7-8 with TRBJ2-1; no reliable D call. V lost 1 base and J 9 bases, leaving 10 bases between the germline ends. The CDR3 extends over 13 amino acids. Looked up from germline, CDR1 is SGHVS and CDR2 is FQNEAQ. The CDR3 loop reads CASSLERVGEQFF. CDR3 nucleotides: TGTGCCAGCAGCTTAGAACGGGTGGGTGAGCAGTTCTTC.

This rearrangement joins TRBV6-5 to TRBJ2-2; D may be TRBD1 (5 bases). Germline values: CDR1 MNHEY, CDR2 SVGAGI. This CDR3 spans 12 amino acids. V dropped 6 bases and J dropped 5 bases, with 7 bases sitting between them. DNA of the CDR3: TGTGCCAGCAGGGCAGGGACCGGGGAGCTGTTTTTT. It translates to CASRAGTGELFF.

This clone occurred many times. V is TRBV19 and J is TRBJ1-4; no firm D call. CDR3 length: 13 residues. The germline V and J ends were trimmed by 5 bases and 3 bases, with 7 bases remaining between them. Germline values: CDR1 LNHDA, CDR2 SQIVND (reference sequence). The CDR3 sequence: CASSGRANEKLFF. The CDR3, as DNA: TGTGCCAGTAGTGGGCGGGCTAATGAAAAACTGTTTTTT.

V is TRBV4-1 and J is TRBJ2-1; 7 bases are shared with TRBD1. Germline V gene data show CDR1 as MGHRA and CDR2 as YSYEKL. The trim removed 0 bases at V and 1 base at J, leaving 6 bases unmatched. CDR3 length: 17 residues. CDR3 amino acids: CASSQDRGGQSYNEQFF. The CDR3 nucleotides read TGCGCCAGCAGCCAAGATAGAGGGGGCCAATCCTACAATGAGCAGTTCTTC.

The chain joins TRBV7-9 to TRBJ2-7; 8 bases agree with TRBD1. The V gene's germline CDR1 is SEHNR and CDR2 FQNEAQ (reference sequence). V trimming: 1 base; J trimming: 5 bases; junction bases outside the gene matches: 4. The CDR3 consists of 14 residues. CDR3 sequence reads: CASSLGRGRHEQYF. CDR3 bases: TGTGCCAGCAGCTTAGGCAGGGGGCGACACGAGCAGTACTTC.

This chain joins TRBV10-1 and TRBJ2-1; TRBD2 aligns across 13 bases. Germline V CDR1 and CDR2: WNHNN, SYGVQD (reference sequence). The CDR3 totals 15 residues. V was pared by 4 bases and J by 7 bases, with 4 bases of the junction left unmatched. In DNA, the CDR3 is TGCGCCAGCAGTGGACTAGCGGGGGGCGGGAATGAGCAGTTCTTC. Amino acids: CASSGLAGGGNEQFF.

This chain joins TRBV30 and TRBJ1-5; D is ambiguous. The V gene lost 0 bases and the J gene lost 4 bases, with 13 bases spanning the gap. CDR3 length: 15 residues. Germline values: CDR1 GTSNPN, CDR2 SVGIG (reference sequence). The CDR3 protein is CAWSVPDEVNQPQHF. Here the CDR3 DNA reads TGTGCCTGGAGTGTACCCGATGAGGTTAATCAGCCCCAGCATTTT. Together with reference TRBV30 and TRBJ1-5, the CDR3 gives the full variable domain: SQTIHQWPATLVQPVGSPLSLECTVEGTSNPNLYWYRQAAGRGLQLLFYSVGIGQISSEVPQNLSASRPQDRQFILSSKKLLLSDSGFYLCAWSVPDEVNQPQHFGDGTRLSIL.

The gene calls are TRBV2 and TRBJ2-6, with 11 positions matching TRBD1. Germline assignment: CDR1 SNHLY and CDR2 FYNNEI. J lost 0 bases, V lost 7 bases, and 5 bases had no gene match. There are 17 residues in the CDR3. The CDR3 reads CASTIGTGGSGANVLTF. For the CDR3, the DNA is TGTGCCAGCACCATAGGGACAGGGGGCTCTGGGGCCAACGTCCTGACTTTC.

V is TRBV20-1 and J is TRBJ1-2; TRBD1 aligns across 8 bases. V shed 3 bases, J shed 4 bases, and the junction held 7 bases outside the gene matches. The CDR3 contains 14 residues. Germline V gene sequence: CDR1 DFQATT, CDR2 SNEGSKA (reference sequence). CDR3 coding DNA: TGCAGTGCTAGTCCGGGACAGGATCCCTATGGCTACACCTTC. Translation gives CSASPGQDPYGYTF.

This clone was recorded only once. This sequence joins TRBV10-3 and TRBJ2-1, with 15 bases aligning to TRBD2. The CDR3 length is 14 residues. In germline, CDR1 is ENHRY, CDR2 SYGVKD. V lost 7 bases to trimming and J lost 9 bases; unmatched junction nucleotides: 4. As DNA, the CDR3 is TGTGCCATCATGGGGACTAGCGGGAGGAGTGAGCAGTTCTTC. Its translation: CAIMGTSGRSEQFF.

J is TRBJ1-2 and V is TRBV19, with 8 bases matching TRBD1. This CDR3 is 15 amino acids long. V was clipped by 3 bases and J by 4 bases; unmatched bases: 7. Germline lookup yields CDR1 LNHDA and CDR2 SQIVND (reference sequence). Written as DNA, the CDR3 is TGTGCCAGTAGTATCGCGGACAGGGTGGGCTATGGCTACACCTTC. Its protein is CASSIADRVGYGYTF.

The chain employs TRBV4-1 and TRBJ1-4; D not certain. CDR1 and CDR2 (germline): MGHRA, YSYEKL. The CDR3 extends over 16 amino acids. V lost 1 base to trimming and J lost 2 bases, with 11 bases between them. In nucleotides, the CDR3 is TGCGCCAGCAGCCAAGTGGGCAGAACGACTAATGAAAAACTGTTTTTT. This encodes CASSQVGRTTNEKLFF.

The chain employs TRBV21-1 and TRBJ1-6. TRBV21-1 is a recognized pseudogene. The CDR3 is 12 residues long. This CDR3 reads CASPRRDSPLHF. The CDR3 bases are TGTGCCAGCCCCAGGAGGGATTCACCCCTCCACTTT.

The gene calls are TRBV9 and TRBJ2-5, with a weak D call TRBD2 (6 bases). The germline V and J ends were trimmed by 0 bases and 4 bases, with 16 bases remaining between them. Germline loops: CDR1 SGDLS, CDR2 YYNGEE. The CDR3 sequence is 16 residues long. This CDR3 is CASSVAGDGGLETQYF. The CDR3 coding sequence is TGTGCCAGCAGCGTAGCCGGGGACGGGGGTTTAGAGACCCAGTACTTC.

The chain combines TRBV19 with TRBJ2-7; 10 bases match TRBD1. V trimming: 5 bases; J trimming: 3 bases; junction bases outside the gene matches: 4. Germline V lookup: CDR1 LNHDA, CDR2 SQIVND (reference sequence). The CDR3 extends over 14 amino acids. CDR3 loop: CASSDRDRGYEQYF. The CDR3, as DNA: TGTGCCAGTAGTGACCGGGACAGGGGCTACGAGCAGTACTTC. Full variable domain (remainder filled in from reference TRBV19 and TRBJ2-7): DGGITQSPKYLFRKEGQNVTLSCEQNLNHDAMYWYRQDPGQGLRLIYYSQIVNDFQKGDIAEGYSVSREKKESFPLTVTSAQKNPTAFYLCASSDRDRGYEQYFGPGTRLTVT.

This chain links TRBV10-3 with TRBJ1-1, with D hard to call. The CDR3 is 13 residues long. Germline CDR1 and CDR2: ENHRY and SYGVKD. The V gene lost 10 bases and the J gene lost 5 bases, with 17 bases spanning the gap. The DNA of the CDR3 is TGTGCCACCGCGCGAGGCCCCGGGACTGAAGCTTTCTTT. Translation gives CATARGPGTEAFF.

V usage is TRBV19 and J usage is TRBJ2-2; TRBD1 agrees at 8 bases. The V gene's germline CDR1 is LNHDA and CDR2 SQIVND (reference sequence). V was clipped by 7 bases and J by 6 bases; unmatched bases: 1. This CDR3 comprises 12 residues. The CDR3 nucleotides are TGTGCCAGTAAACAGGGGGCCGGGGAGCTGTTTTTT. Its translation is CASKQGAGELFF.

This clone was picked up a small number of times. The J gene is TRBJ1-2, the V gene TRBV4-1; the D is unclear. The CDR3 spans 14 residues. Germline V lookup: CDR1 MGHRA, CDR2 YSYEKL. Trimming pared 4 bases from V and 2 bases from J, leaving 11 bases between. DNA of the CDR3: TGCGCCAGCAGCCTGCGGACGGGGAACTATGGCTACACCTTC. Translating it yields CASSLRTGNYGYTF.